These T cell receptor beta chains were read from a single sample in a study of blood T cells in healthy people across ages. TCRdb recomputed calls from the 5' RACE reads with MiXCR, one row per CDR3 protein. The sample holds about 810,000 distinct CDR3 sequences, around 36% seen once. The sequenced sample consisted of blood. These receptors were obtained from a man younger than 35 in good health. Both conserved end residues are part of each CDR3. Fields, in order: CDR3 protein, CDR3 DNA, clone size, V gene, J gene, D gene. D genes are given only for firm matches. A clone size is listed for some rows: how often the clone was seen (once, few, many), or a class if it is expanded.

cdr3_aa: CASSVESSPYYEQYF
cdr3_nt: TGTGCCAGCAGCGTAGAATCGTCCCCCTACTACGAGCAGTACTTC
clone_size: many
v_call: TRBV9
j_call: TRBJ2-7
d_call: .

cdr3_aa: CSVPTQSSYEQYF
cdr3_nt: TGCAGTGTTCCAACTCAAAGCTCCTACGAGCAGTACTTC
clone_size: many
v_call: TRBV20-1
j_call: TRBJ2-7
d_call: .

cdr3_aa: CASSFHPTGTSNQPQHF
cdr3_nt: TGTGCCAGCAGTTTTCATCCCACAGGGACTAGCAATCAGCCCCAGCATTTT
clone_size: .
v_call: TRBV28
j_call: TRBJ1-5
d_call: .

cdr3_aa: CASSFTSPDYTEQYF
cdr3_nt: TGTGCCAGCAGCTTTACTAGCCCTGATTACACTGAGCAGTACTTC
clone_size: .
v_call: TRBV5-6
j_call: TRBJ2-7
d_call: .

cdr3_aa: CASSPGLPGAEAFF
cdr3_nt: TGTGCCAGCAGCCCGGGACTTCCGGGCGCTGAAGCTTTCTTT
clone_size: few
v_call: TRBV12-3/TRBV12-4
j_call: TRBJ1-1
d_call: .

cdr3_aa: CASSQGATGSGANVLTF
cdr3_nt: TGTGCCAGCAGCCAGGGGGCCACGGGGTCTGGGGCCAACGTCCTGACTTTC
clone_size: .
v_call: TRBV4-2
j_call: TRBJ2-6
d_call: .

cdr3_aa: CASSPSLDTQYF
cdr3_nt: TGCGCCAGCAGTCCCTCCTTGGATACGCAGTATTTT
clone_size: many
v_call: TRBV5-1
j_call: TRBJ2-3
d_call: .

cdr3_aa: CASSLVQRGSVHEQYF
cdr3_nt: TGTGCCAGCAGCTTAGTTCAGCGGGGATCGGTGCATGAGCAGTACTTC
clone_size: few
v_call: TRBV7-3
j_call: TRBJ2-7
d_call: TRBD2

cdr3_aa: CATRLAGGHQFF
cdr3_nt: TGTGCCACCAGACTAGCGGGAGGGCACCAGTTCTTC
clone_size: .
v_call: TRBV7-2
j_call: TRBJ2-1
d_call: TRBD2

cdr3_aa: CSARYRRGADITNEKLFF
cdr3_nt: TGCAGTGCTAGATACCGGAGGGGTGCGGATATTACTAATGAAAAACTGTTTTTT
clone_size: many
v_call: TRBV20-1
j_call: TRBJ1-4
d_call: .

cdr3_aa: CSVEGGEQFF
cdr3_nt: TGCAGCGTTGAAGGAGGTGAGCAGTTCTTC
clone_size: few
v_call: TRBV29-1
j_call: TRBJ2-1
d_call: .

cdr3_aa: CASSRIAGGPTDTQYF
cdr3_nt: TGTGCCAGCAGCCGGATAGCGGGGGGGCCAACAGATACGCAGTATTTT
clone_size: few
v_call: TRBV4-2
j_call: TRBJ2-3
d_call: TRBD2

cdr3_aa: CASSLVRGGYTF
cdr3_nt: TGTGCCAGCAGCTTAGTCCGTGGTGGCTACACCTTC
clone_size: few
v_call: TRBV7-8
j_call: TRBJ1-2
d_call: .

cdr3_aa: CASSAPPRYEQYF
cdr3_nt: TGTGCCAGCAGTGCTCCCCCCCGTTACGAGCAGTACTTC
clone_size: .
v_call: TRBV6-6
j_call: TRBJ2-7
d_call: .

cdr3_aa: CASSLAGVGEAFF
cdr3_nt: TGCGCCAGCAGCTTGGCGGGGGTTGGTGAAGCTTTCTTT
clone_size: few
v_call: TRBV5-1
j_call: TRBJ1-1
d_call: .

cdr3_aa: CASSRNYGYTF
cdr3_nt: TGTGCCAGCAGTCGGAACTATGGCTACACCTTC
clone_size: many
v_call: TRBV28
j_call: TRBJ1-2
d_call: .

cdr3_aa: CASSLGFPGLTQYF
cdr3_nt: TGTGCCAGCAGCTTAGGCTTCCCGGGTTTGACCCAGTACTTC
clone_size: few
v_call: TRBV7-2
j_call: TRBJ2-5
d_call: .

cdr3_aa: CASSQDPETEEKLFF
cdr3_nt: TGCGCCAGCAGCCAAGATCCGGAGACAGAAGAAAAACTGTTTTTT
clone_size: few
v_call: TRBV4-3
j_call: TRBJ1-4
d_call: .

cdr3_aa: CSVLQGYEQYF
cdr3_nt: TGCAGCGTTCTCCAGGGTTACGAGCAGTACTTC
clone_size: few
v_call: TRBV29-1
j_call: TRBJ2-7
d_call: .

cdr3_aa: CASSQADMNTEAFF
cdr3_nt: TGCGCCAGCAGCCAGGCGGACATGAACACTGAAGCTTTCTTT
clone_size: .
v_call: TRBV5-1
j_call: TRBJ1-1
d_call: .

cdr3_aa: CASSPTAGPYYEQYF
cdr3_nt: TGTGCCAGCAGTCCAACAGCGGGGCCCTACTATGAGCAGTACTTC
clone_size: .
v_call: TRBV6-1
j_call: TRBJ2-7
d_call: TRBD2

cdr3_aa: CSVEGGEGQPQHF
cdr3_nt: TGCAGCGTTGAGGGGGGAGAGGGTCAGCCCCAGCATTTT
clone_size: few
v_call: TRBV29-1
j_call: TRBJ1-5
d_call: .

cdr3_aa: CASSLTGGLNTEAFF
cdr3_nt: TGTGCCAGCAGTTTGACAGGGGGCTTGAACACTGAAGCTTTCTTT
clone_size: .
v_call: TRBV28
j_call: TRBJ1-1
d_call: TRBD1

cdr3_aa: CASSQERADTQYF
cdr3_nt: TGTGCCAGCAGCCAAGAGAGGGCGGATACGCAGTATTTT
clone_size: many
v_call: TRBV3-1
j_call: TRBJ2-3
d_call: .